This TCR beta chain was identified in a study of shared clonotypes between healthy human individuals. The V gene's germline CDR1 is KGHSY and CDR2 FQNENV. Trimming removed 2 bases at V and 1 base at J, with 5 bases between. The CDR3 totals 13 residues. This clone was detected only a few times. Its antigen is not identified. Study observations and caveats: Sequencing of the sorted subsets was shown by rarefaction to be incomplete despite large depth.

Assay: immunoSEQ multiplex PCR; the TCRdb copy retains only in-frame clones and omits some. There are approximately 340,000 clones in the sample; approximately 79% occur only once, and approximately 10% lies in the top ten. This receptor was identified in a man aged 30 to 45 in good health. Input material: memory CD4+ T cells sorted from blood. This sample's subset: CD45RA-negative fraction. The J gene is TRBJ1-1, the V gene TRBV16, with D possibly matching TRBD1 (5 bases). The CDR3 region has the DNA TGTGCCAGCAGCCAACAGGGGAACACTGAAGCTTTCTTT. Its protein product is CASSQQGNTEAFF. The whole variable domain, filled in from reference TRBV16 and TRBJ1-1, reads GEEVAQTPKHLVRGEGQKAKLYCAPIKGHSYVFWYQQVLKNEFKFLISFQNENVFDETGMPKERFSAKCLPNSPCSLEIQATKLEDSAVYFCASSQQGNTEAFFGQGTRLTVV.